This TCR beta chain derives from a study of shared clonotypes between healthy human individuals. For this clone: Its target is unknown.

This CDR3 region has 14 residues. J gave up 2 bases and V 3 bases, and 3 bases lay outside the gene matches. The germline V gene encodes CDR1 MNHNS and CDR2 SASEGT. Study-level points and caveats: What naive subsets generally showed was a larger estimated richness than memory subsets showed. Shared clonotypes: 4.5% to 6.5% naive CD4, about 3.3% naive CD8, around 2.2% memory CD4, 0.4% to 0.45% memory CD8. Rarefaction showed that sequencing of sorted subsets was incomplete (despite large depth).

An even split of each subset's genomic DNA across several immunoSEQ plates was performed. The data were produced by immunoSEQ multiplex PCR, yet TCRdb's version contains in-frame clones alone and is incomplete. The repertoire holds around 700,000 clones, with 60% to 75% as singletons. The receptor was isolated from a woman in her twenties or thirties in good health. The genes are TRBV6-1 and TRBJ2-7, with 8 bases identical to TRBD1. Sequencing was carried out using memory CD4+ T cells sorted from blood. Subset denoted: CD45RA-negative fraction. CDR3 bases: TGTGCCAGCAGTGATGCAGGGGGCCCCTACGAGCAGTACTTC. The encoded protein is CASSDAGGPYEQYF.